The 21 T cell receptor beta chains in this list originate from one sample, sequenced in a study of blood T cell repertoires in COVID-19. TCRdb's copy holds only in-frame clones and misses some; the assay was immunoSEQ multiplex PCR. The table lists around 250,000 clones, around 86% of them singletons, with approximately 0.85% in the top ten. The sequencing input was peripheral blood. All receptors derive from a woman aged 35 to 49 who had recovered from COVID-19.

The chain couples TRBV19 to TRBJ2-3; 8 bases are a match to TRBD2. The CDR3 is 17 residues long. The V gene end was trimmed by 1 base and the J gene end by 0 bases; junction bases not matched to a gene: 6. Germline values: CDR1 LNHDA, CDR2 SQIVND (reference sequence). The CDR3 DNA sequence: TGTGCCAGTAGTATAGTGCTGACTAGCGTGAGCACAGATACGCAGTATTTT. This translates into CASSIVLTSVSTDTQYF. Combining the CDR3 with reference TRBV19 and TRBJ2-3 gives the whole variable domain DGGITQSPKYLFRKEGQNVTLSCEQNLNHDAMYWYRQDPGQGLRLIYYSQIVNDFQKGDIAEGYSVSREKKESFPLTVTSAQKNPTAFYLCASSIVLTSVSTDTQYFGPGTRLTVL.

CDR3 amino acids: CASSQGQGFNTEAFF. CDR3 bases: TGTGCCAGCAGCCAGGGACAGGGGTTCAACACTGAAGCTTTCTTT. This chain connects TRBV11-2 to TRBJ1-1; 10 bases are shared with TRBD1. Losses at the gene ends were 5 bases for V and 2 bases for J; bases not matched to a gene: 5. CDR1 is SGHAT and CDR2 is FQNNGV in the germline V gene. The CDR3 loop spans 15 amino acids. Variable domain in full (rest from reference TRBV11-2 and TRBJ1-1): EAGVAQSPRYKIIEKRQSVAFWCNPISGHATLYWYQQILGQGPKLLIQFQNNGVVDDSQLPKDRFSAERLKGVDSTLKIQPAKLEDSAVYLCASSQGQGFNTEAFFGQGTRLTVV.

The rearrangement joins TRBV7-2 to TRBJ1-1; D gene ambiguous. The V end lost 2 bases, the J end lost 10 bases, and 8 bases lay between the germline ends. The V gene's germline CDR1 is SGHTA and CDR2 FQGNSA. This CDR3 has 11 residues. In nucleotides, the CDR3 is TGTGCCAGCAGCTTATTAGCGGGAGCTTTCTTT. This translates into CASSLLAGAFF.

The chain couples TRBV7-2 to TRBJ1-5, with TRBD1 matching 7 bases. The CDR3 consists of 16 residues. Germline lookup yields CDR1 SGHTA and CDR2 FQGNSA. V lost 4 bases to trimming and J lost 0 bases; unmatched junction nucleotides: 6. The CDR3 nucleotides read TGTGCCAGCAGCTCCGGACAGGACCTTAGCAATCAGCCCCAGCATTTT. Its protein product is CASSSGQDLSNQPQHF.

This CDR3 reads CASSQGALWADTQYF. The DNA of the CDR3 is TGCGCCAGCAGCCAAGGGGCTCTTTGGGCCGATACGCAGTATTTT. The chain recombines TRBV4-1 with TRBJ2-3, with D hard to call. Trimming shortened V by 1 base and J by 6 bases, and 14 bases separated the two germline ends. This CDR3 spans 15 amino acids. CDR1 is MGHRA and CDR2 is YSYEKL in the germline V gene.

The chain recombines TRBV29-1 with TRBJ1-2, with D unclear. The V end was cut by 7 bases, the J end by 4 bases, with 16 bases between. The CDR3 has 13 residues. Germline values: CDR1 SQVTM, CDR2 ANQGSEA. Written as DNA, the CDR3 is TGCAGCGCGGAACCGAGGGTTGGCTATGGCTACACCTTC. Its translation: CSAEPRVGYGYTF.

The chain links TRBV7-2 to TRBJ2-1; D is ambiguous. Germline-derived CDR1 and CDR2 are SGHTA and FQGNSA. Trimming pared 0 bases from V and 6 bases from J, leaving 6 bases between. This CDR3 spans 13 amino acids. CDR3 loop: CASSLAAFNEQFF. DNA for the CDR3: TGTGCCAGCAGCTTAGCGGCCTTCAATGAGCAGTTCTTC.

The rearrangement uses TRBV5-1 and TRBJ2-2; weak D call: TRBD2 (6 bases). CDR3 length: 16 residues. Trimming stripped 4 bases from V and 5 bases from J, with 18 bases between. Per the germline V gene, CDR1 is SGHRS and CDR2 is YFSETQ. DNA for the CDR3: TGCGCCAGCAGCGGATACGGACTAACTAATACCGGGGAGCTGTTTTTT. Translating it yields CASSGYGLTNTGELFF.

The chain recombines TRBV2 with TRBJ2-7; 10 bases match TRBD2. Germline V gives CDR1 SNHLY, CDR2 FYNNEI. The ends lost 6 bases at V and 3 bases at J; junction bases unmatched: 2. The CDR3 is 13 residues long. In DNA, the CDR3 is TGTGCCAGCAGGGTAGCGGGAGGCTACGAGCAGTACTTC. It codes for CASRVAGGYEQYF. The full variable domain, rest sourced from reference TRBV2 and TRBJ2-7, is EPEVTQTPSHQVTQMGQEVILRCVPISNHLYFYWYRQILGQKVEFLVSFYNNEISEKSEIFDDQFSVERPDGSNFTLKIRSTKLEDSAMYFCASRVAGGYEQYFGPGTRLTVT.

V and J are TRBV10-3 and TRBJ2-5, with 8 bases aligning to TRBD2. The CDR3 totals 14 residues. Germline CDR1 is ENHRY and CDR2 is SYGVKD. V gave up 0 bases and J gave up 9 bases; unmatched junction bases: 6. This CDR3 is CAISESTSVFSQYF. The CDR3 DNA reads as TGTGCCATCAGTGAGTCGACTAGCGTGTTTTCCCAGTACTTC.

The CDR3 coding sequence is TGTGCCAGCAGCTCCCAGGGGCCTTACAATGAGCAGTTCTTC. Translation: CASSSQGPYNEQFF. The rearrangement joins TRBV6-5 to TRBJ2-1, with D perhaps matching TRBD1 (6 bases). The CDR3 is made up of 14 amino acids. Trimming took off 6 bases at V and 4 bases at J, with 13 bases between the two ends. Per the germline V gene, CDR1 is MNHEY and CDR2 is SVGAGI.

V usage is TRBV19 and J usage is TRBJ1-5; D remains ambiguous. The germline CDR1 and CDR2 sequences are LNHDA and SQIVND (reference sequence). Between the trimmed V and J ends, which lost 0 bases and 11 bases, there was a span of 8 bases. The CDR3 loop spans 12 amino acids. CDR3 nucleotides: TGTGCCAGTAGTATAGAAGGGAGGGCCCAGCATTTT. Amino acid sequence: CASSIEGRAQHF.

V usage is TRBV30 and J usage is TRBJ2-7; weak D call: TRBD1 (6 bases). Germline assignment: CDR1 GTSNPN and CDR2 SVGIG (reference sequence). The CDR3 runs 12 residues. Trimming removed 5 bases at V and 2 bases at J, with 10 bases between. CDR3: CAWARTAYEQYF. As DNA, the CDR3 is TGTGCCTGGGCGAGGACAGCCTACGAGCAGTACTTC.

This clone has a handful of counts. This chain uses TRBV19 with TRBJ2-3; 11 bases are shared with TRBD1. Germline CDR1 LNHDA, CDR2 SQIVND (reference sequence). This CDR3 comprises 16 residues. V trimming: 9 bases; J trimming: 3 bases; junction bases outside the gene matches: 11. The CDR3 here is CASAPGTGGGTDTQYF. CDR3 DNA: TGTGCCAGCGCCCCTGGGACAGGGGGTGGGACAGATACGCAGTATTTT.

The chain is built from TRBV9 and TRBJ2-7, with TRBD2 as a possible D gene (5 bases). The CDR3 covers 13 residues. Germline lookup yields CDR1 SGDLS and CDR2 YYNGEE. The ends were cut back, 3 bases at V and 6 bases at J, with 13 bases in the middle. CDR3 sequence (DNA): TGTGCCAGCAGCGAGACACTAGTCTCCGAGCAGTACTTC. It codes for CASSETLVSEQYF.

The chain links TRBV11-2 to TRBJ1-2; D might be TRBD1 (5 bases). Germline V gene sequence: CDR1 SGHAT, CDR2 FQNNGV. The CDR3 spans 16 residues. V gave up 4 bases and J gave up 4 bases, with 19 bases separating them. This CDR3 is CASSSGGGVGGYGYTF. The CDR3 nucleotides are TGTGCCAGCAGCTCCGGTGGGGGGGTGGGCGGCTATGGCTACACCTTC.

The CDR3 DNA reads TGCGCCAGCAGGCTAGCGGGAGGTTCAACAGCCGGGGAGCTGTTTTTT. This codes for CASRLAGGSTAGELFF. The chain combines TRBV5-1 with TRBJ2-2; 11 positions agree with TRBD2. In germline, CDR1 is SGHRS, CDR2 YFSETQ. The CDR3 is 16 amino acids. With 5 bases clipped from V and 6 bases from J, the junction kept 9 bases outside the gene matches.

The V and J genes are TRBV2 and TRBJ2-7, with 9 bases aligning to TRBD1. Germline V gene data show CDR1 as SNHLY and CDR2 as FYNNEI. CDR3 size: 15 residues. With 7 bases clipped from V and 3 bases from J, the junction kept 10 bases outside the gene matches. The CDR3 loop is CASNPSGTGFYEQYF. The CDR3 DNA reads as TGTGCCAGCAACCCAAGTGGGACAGGGTTCTACGAGCAGTACTTC.

The rearrangement uses TRBV19 and TRBJ2-7, with 11 bases aligning to TRBD2. The CDR3 length is 15 residues. Unmatched junction bases numbered 0, after V lost 1 base and J lost 1 base. Germline values: CDR1 LNHDA, CDR2 SQIVND (reference sequence). This chain's CDR3 is CASSIASGRSYEQYF. The CDR3 DNA sequence: TGTGCCAGTAGTATAGCTAGCGGGAGGTCCTACGAGCAGTACTTC. Variable domain in full (rest from reference TRBV19 and TRBJ2-7): DGGITQSPKYLFRKEGQNVTLSCEQNLNHDAMYWYRQDPGQGLRLIYYSQIVNDFQKGDIAEGYSVSREKKESFPLTVTSAQKNPTAFYLCASSIASGRSYEQYFGPGTRLTVT.

V gene TRBV7-2 combines with J gene TRBJ2-3, with TRBD2 identical over 7 bases. The germline gives CDR1 SGHTA, CDR2 FQGNSA. The CDR3 sequence is 15 residues long. V shed 3 bases, J shed 4 bases, and the junction held 7 bases outside the gene matches. CDR3 sequence (DNA): TGTGCCAGCAGCTTCCGGGACTACTTGGCAGATACGCAGTATTTT. Translating it yields CASSFRDYLADTQYF.

The V call is TRBV27, the J call TRBJ2-3; 8 bases align to TRBD2. The germline CDR1 and CDR2 sequences are MNHEY and SMNVEV (reference sequence). The CDR3 runs to 15 residues. V shed 3 bases, J shed 6 bases, and the junction held 8 bases outside the gene matches. The CDR3 spells CASSLRAGATDTQYF. The CDR3 DNA is TGTGCCAGCAGTTTGAGAGCGGGAGCAACCGATACGCAGTATTTT.